Given below is one T cell receptor beta chain in context. Antigen unknown. Profiling relied on immunoSEQ multiplex PCR, and the TCRdb table lists in-frame clones only, not all of them. The table records about 27,000 clones, just under 80% of them present only once. Every patient had relapsed following autologous stem cell transplantation, and cohorts differed in brentuximab vedotin exposure. Patients had relapsed/refractory classical Hodgkin lymphoma with complete response, partial response or progressive disease as best response. These data originate in a study of PD-1 blockade in classical Hodgkin lymphoma. Study results and limitations: Individuals initiating nivolumab under 1 year after ASCT were excluded. Similar baseline diversity was found in complete responders and newly diagnosed patients.

Germline V gene data show CDR1 as MDHEN and CDR2 as SYDVKM. This CDR3 is 14 amino acids long. V lost 5 bases, J lost 11 bases, and 12 bases stayed unmatched. The sample here was peripheral blood mononuclear cells (PBMCs), taken before the second cycle of nivolumab. The chain couples TRBV28 to TRBJ2-7, with 10 bases identical to TRBD1. The receptor's source is a human donor with classical Hodgkin lymphoma. CDR3 sequence (DNA): TGTGCCAGCAGTGACCAACAAGGGACAGGGGTGGAGTACTTC. It translates to CASSDQQGTGVEYF.